The 14 T cell receptor beta chains in this list originate from one sample, sequenced in a study of technical replicates of blood from four donors. Method: immunoSEQ multiplex PCR; TCRdb's copy keeps in-frame clones and lacks some. The table lists 60,000 to 75,000 clones, 95% to 97% of them singletons. The sample consisted of T cells isolated from PBMCs. All receptors come from a human donor in good health.

V usage is TRBV2 and J usage is TRBJ1-4; D is possibly TRBD1 (5 bases). The CDR3 has 13 amino acids. V was trimmed by 10 bases and J by 0 bases, leaving 9 bases between them. Germline CDR1 SNHLY, CDR2 FYNNEI. The CDR3 DNA sequence: TGTGCCACCCAGACAGCAACTAATGAAAAACTGTTTTTT. Its protein product is CATQTATNEKLFF. The whole variable domain, filled in from reference TRBV2 and TRBJ1-4, reads EPEVTQTPSHQVTQMGQEVILRCVPISNHLYFYWYRQILGQKVEFLVSFYNNEISEKSEIFDDQFSVERPDGSNFTLKIRSTKLEDSAMYFCATQTATNEKLFFGSGTQLSVL.

The chain is built from TRBV5-3 and TRBJ1-5; D not certain. TRBV5-3 is classed as an ORF, of uncertain function. The CDR3 totals 16 residues. V was cut by 2 bases and J by 7 bases, with 19 bases left in between. CDR3 in amino acids: CARSFIVPFSSQPQHF. In DNA, the CDR3 is TGTGCCAGAAGCTTTATAGTCCCGTTCTCGAGCCAGCCCCAGCATTTT.

This chain uses TRBV28 with TRBJ2-7; 10 bases line up with TRBD1. The CDR3 length is 15 residues. With V trimmed by 5 bases and J by 1 base, 5 bases remained unmatched. In germline, CDR1 is MDHEN, CDR2 SYDVKM. The CDR3 DNA reads as TGTGCCAGCAGTATATCGGGACAGGGGTCCTACGAGCAGTACTTC. This encodes CASSISGQGSYEQYF.

This clone was detected once. V is TRBV9 and J is TRBJ2-1; perhaps TRBD2 as D (5 bases). Between the trimmed V and J ends, which lost 0 bases and 1 base, there was a span of 5 bases. This CDR3 is 14 amino acids long. The germline V gene encodes CDR1 SGDLS and CDR2 YYNGEE. Here the CDR3 reads CASSVAGSYNEQFF. In DNA, the CDR3 is TGTGCCAGCAGCGTAGCGGGGTCCTACAATGAGCAGTTCTTC.

The gene calls are TRBV7-3 and TRBJ2-7; 14 bases are a match to TRBD2. Germline assignment: CDR1 SGHTA and CDR2 FQGTGA. V was clipped by 5 bases and J by 5 bases; unmatched bases: 8. The CDR3 is 16 residues long. The CDR3 spells CASSLGTSGRADEQYF. The CDR3 DNA follows: TGTGCCAGCAGCCTAGGGACTAGCGGGAGAGCCGACGAGCAGTACTTC. The whole variable domain, remainder taken from reference TRBV7-3 and TRBJ2-7, is GAGVSQTPSNKVTEKGKYVELRCDPISGHTALYWYRQSLGQGPEFLIYFQGTGAADDSGLPNDRFFAVRPEGSVSTLKIQRTERGDSAVYLCASSLGTSGRADEQYFGPGTRLTVT.

The chain recombines TRBV4-1 with TRBJ2-7; perhaps TRBD2 as D (6 bases). V lost 1 base to trimming and J lost 2 bases, with 9 bases between them. Germline-derived CDR1 and CDR2 are MGHRA and YSYEKL. CDR3 length: 14 residues. CDR3 sequence (DNA): TGCGCCAGCAGCCAAGGACGACTAGCCTACGAGCAGTACTTC. The encoded protein is CASSQGRLAYEQYF.

The CDR3 sequence is CASSQFNEQYF. The DNA for the CDR3 is TGTGCCAGCAGCCAATTCAACGAGCAGTACTTC. This chain connects TRBV5-6 to TRBJ2-7, with D unresolved. Per the germline V gene, CDR1 is SGHDT and CDR2 is YYEEEE. V was clipped by 4 bases and J by 5 bases, with 7 bases between them. This CDR3 comprises 11 residues.

V and J are TRBV7-9 and TRBJ2-2; tentatively, D is TRBD1 (6 bases). Germline V gene data show CDR1 as SEHNR and CDR2 as FQNEAQ (reference sequence). The CDR3 is 14 amino acids. Trimming took 4 bases from V and 5 from J, leaving 11 bases between them. Here the CDR3 DNA reads TGTGCCAGCAGCTCACCTAGGGGGACCGGGGAGCTGTTTTTT. Protein sequence: CASSSPRGTGELFF.

J is TRBJ2-5 and V is TRBV18, with D unclear. This CDR3 has 14 residues. V gave up 1 base and J gave up 0 bases, with 6 bases separating them. Germline-derived CDR1 and CDR2 are KGHSH and LQKENI. CDR3 amino acids: CASSPLRYQETQYF. In DNA, the CDR3 is TGTGCCAGCTCACCACTCAGGTACCAAGAGACCCAGTACTTC. Using reference TRBV18 and TRBJ2-5 for the parts outside the CDR3, the full variable domain is NAGVMQNPRHLVRRRGQEARLRCSPMKGHSHVYWYRQLPEEGLKFMVYLQKENIIDESGMPKERFSAEFPKEGPSILRIQQVVRGDSAAYFCASSPLRYQETQYFGPGTRLLVL.

This chain links TRBV4-3 with TRBJ2-2; 13 bases fit TRBD2. The CDR3 is made up of 17 amino acids. In germline, CDR1 is LGHNA, CDR2 YSLEER. V was pared by 4 bases and J by 5 bases, with 7 bases of the junction left unmatched. The CDR3 loop reads CASSRGLAGDVTGELFF. In DNA, the CDR3 is TGCGCCAGCAGCCGCGGACTAGCGGGAGACGTGACCGGGGAGCTGTTTTTT.

This chain connects TRBV5-6 to TRBJ2-7, with TRBD1 as a possible D gene (6 bases). V lost 4 bases to trimming and J lost 4 bases, with 15 bases between them. The CDR3 is 14 residues long. In germline, CDR1 is SGHDT, CDR2 YYEEEE. CDR3 residues: CASSDSGTSYEQYF. In nucleotides, the CDR3 is TGTGCCAGCAGCGATTCCGGGACATCTTACGAGCAGTACTTC.

The chain joins TRBV6-1 to TRBJ2-3; 9 bases line up with TRBD2. In germline, CDR1 is MNHNS, CDR2 SASEGT. J was trimmed by 6 bases and V by 10 bases; bases with no gene match: 11. This CDR3 is 14 amino acids long. In DNA form, the CDR3 reads TGTGCCATTCTAGTTAGCGGGGGACCGGATACGCAGTATTTT. Amino acids: CAILVSGGPDTQYF.

This rearrangement joins TRBV11-3 to TRBJ1-1; D is unclear. V was shortened by 1 base and J by 4 bases, with 7 bases between the two germline ends. This CDR3 region has 13 residues. The germline gives CDR1 SGHNT, CDR2 YENEEA. The CDR3 sequence: CASSLAFGTEAFF. The CDR3 bases are TGTGCCAGCAGCTTAGCCTTCGGCACTGAAGCTTTCTTT.

The chain couples TRBV2 to TRBJ2-2; TRBD2 agrees at 9 bases. With V trimmed by 8 bases and J by 2 bases, 6 bases remained unmatched. Germline CDR1 and CDR2: SNHLY and FYNNEI. The CDR3 covers 15 residues. CDR3 sequence reads: CASRSGSANTGELFF. CDR3 in DNA: TGTGCCAGCCGTAGCGGGAGTGCCAACACCGGGGAGCTGTTTTTT.